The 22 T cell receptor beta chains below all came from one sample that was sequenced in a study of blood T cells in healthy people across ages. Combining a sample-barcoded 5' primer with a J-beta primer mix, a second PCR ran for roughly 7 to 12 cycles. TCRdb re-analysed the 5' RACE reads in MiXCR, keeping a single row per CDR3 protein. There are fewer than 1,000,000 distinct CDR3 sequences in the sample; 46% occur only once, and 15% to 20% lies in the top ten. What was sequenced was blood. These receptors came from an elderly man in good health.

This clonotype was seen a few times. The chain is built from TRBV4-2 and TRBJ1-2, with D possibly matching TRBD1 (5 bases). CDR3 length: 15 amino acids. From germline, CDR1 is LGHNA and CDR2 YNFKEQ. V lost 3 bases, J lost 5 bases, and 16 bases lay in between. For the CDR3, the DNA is TGTGCCAGCAGCCACACAGGACTGGAACCTTATGGCTACACCTTC. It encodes CASSHTGLEPYGYTF.

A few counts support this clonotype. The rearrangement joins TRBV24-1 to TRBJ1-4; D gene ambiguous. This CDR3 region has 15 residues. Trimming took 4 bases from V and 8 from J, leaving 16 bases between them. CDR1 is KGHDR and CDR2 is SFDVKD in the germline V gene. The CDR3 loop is CATSDAAGYGEKLFF. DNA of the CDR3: TGTGCCACCAGTGACGCCGCGGGGTACGGGGAAAAACTGTTTTTT.

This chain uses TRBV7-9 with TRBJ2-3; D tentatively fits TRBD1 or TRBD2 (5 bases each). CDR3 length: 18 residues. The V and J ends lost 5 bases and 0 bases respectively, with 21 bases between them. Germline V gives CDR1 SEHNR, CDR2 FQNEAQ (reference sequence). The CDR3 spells CASSPTTGTGPSTDTQYF. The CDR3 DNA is TGTGCCAGCAGCCCCACGACCGGGACCGGCCCTAGCACAGATACGCAGTATTTT.

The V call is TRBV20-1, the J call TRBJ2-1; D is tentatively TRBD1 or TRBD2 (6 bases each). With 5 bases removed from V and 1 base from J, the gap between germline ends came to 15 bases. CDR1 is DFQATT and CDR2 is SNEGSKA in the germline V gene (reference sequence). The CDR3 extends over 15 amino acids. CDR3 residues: CSAVLGGRSYNEQFF. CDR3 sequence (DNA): TGCAGTGCTGTCCTCGGGGGCAGGTCCTACAATGAGCAGTTCTTC.

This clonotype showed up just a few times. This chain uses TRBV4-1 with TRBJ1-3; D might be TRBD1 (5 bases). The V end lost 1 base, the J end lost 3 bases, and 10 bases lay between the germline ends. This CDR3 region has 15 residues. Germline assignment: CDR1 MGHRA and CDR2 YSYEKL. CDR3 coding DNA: TGCGCCAGCAGCCAAGGTCAACAGGTTGGAAACACCATATATTTT. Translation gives CASSQGQQVGNTIYF.

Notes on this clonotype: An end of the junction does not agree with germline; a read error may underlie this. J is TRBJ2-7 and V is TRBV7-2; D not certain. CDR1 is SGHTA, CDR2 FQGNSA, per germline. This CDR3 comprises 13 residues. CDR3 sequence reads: CAGSSDGTYEQYF. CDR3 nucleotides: TGTGCCGGCAGCTCGGACGGAACCTACGAGCAGTACTTC.

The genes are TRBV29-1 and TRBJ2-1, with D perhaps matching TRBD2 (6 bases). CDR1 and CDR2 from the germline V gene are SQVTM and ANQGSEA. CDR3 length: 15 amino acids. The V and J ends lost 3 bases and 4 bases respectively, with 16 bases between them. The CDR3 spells CSVEPRDWKYNEQFF. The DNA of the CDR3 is TGCAGCGTTGAGCCTCGGGACTGGAAATACAATGAGCAGTTCTTC.

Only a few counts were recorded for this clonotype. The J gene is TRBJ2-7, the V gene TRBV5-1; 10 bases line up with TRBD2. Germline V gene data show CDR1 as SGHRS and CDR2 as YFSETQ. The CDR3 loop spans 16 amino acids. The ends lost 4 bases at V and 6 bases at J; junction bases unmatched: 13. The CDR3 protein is CASSPRTSGATCEQYF. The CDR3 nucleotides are TGCGCCAGCAGCCCGAGGACTAGCGGAGCGACCTGCGAGCAGTACTTC.

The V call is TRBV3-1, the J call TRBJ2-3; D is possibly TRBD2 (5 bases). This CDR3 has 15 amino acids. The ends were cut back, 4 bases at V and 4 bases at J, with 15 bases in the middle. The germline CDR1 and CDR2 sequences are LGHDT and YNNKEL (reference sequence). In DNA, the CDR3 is TGTGCCAGCAGCCTTGGACTTTCGGAGGCAGATACGCAGTATTTT. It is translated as CASSLGLSEADTQYF.

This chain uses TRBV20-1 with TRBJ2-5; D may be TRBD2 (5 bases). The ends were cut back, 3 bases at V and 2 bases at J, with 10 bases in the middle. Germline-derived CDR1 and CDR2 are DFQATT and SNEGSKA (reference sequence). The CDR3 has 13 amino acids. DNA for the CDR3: TGCAGTGCTAGTTATAGCGTTCAAGAGACCCAGTACTTC. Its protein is CSASYSVQETQYF.

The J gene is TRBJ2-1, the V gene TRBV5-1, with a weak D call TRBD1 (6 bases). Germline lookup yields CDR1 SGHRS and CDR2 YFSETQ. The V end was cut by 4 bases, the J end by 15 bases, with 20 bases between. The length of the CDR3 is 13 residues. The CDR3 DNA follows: TGCGCCAGCAGCCCCGAGGGGGTAGCGCACTCGTTCTTC. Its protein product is CASSPEGVAHSFF.

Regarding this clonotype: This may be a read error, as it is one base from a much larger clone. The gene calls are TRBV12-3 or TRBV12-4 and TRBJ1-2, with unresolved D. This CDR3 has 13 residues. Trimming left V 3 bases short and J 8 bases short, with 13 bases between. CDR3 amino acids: CASSFLAGRGYTF. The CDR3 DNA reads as TGTGCCAGCAGTTTCCTGGCAGGCCGGGGCTACACCTTC.

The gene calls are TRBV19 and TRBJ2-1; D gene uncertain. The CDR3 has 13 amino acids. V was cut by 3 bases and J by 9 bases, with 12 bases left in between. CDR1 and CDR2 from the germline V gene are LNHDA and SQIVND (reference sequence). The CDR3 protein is CASSILGSGEQFF. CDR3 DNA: TGTGCCAGTAGTATCTTGGGTTCAGGTGAGCAGTTCTTC.

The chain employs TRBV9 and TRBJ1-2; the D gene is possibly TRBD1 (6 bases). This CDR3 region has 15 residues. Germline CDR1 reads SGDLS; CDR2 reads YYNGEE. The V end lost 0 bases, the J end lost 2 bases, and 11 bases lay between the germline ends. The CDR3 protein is CASSVGPGGNYGYTF. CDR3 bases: TGTGCCAGCAGCGTAGGCCCCGGGGGCAACTATGGCTACACCTTC.

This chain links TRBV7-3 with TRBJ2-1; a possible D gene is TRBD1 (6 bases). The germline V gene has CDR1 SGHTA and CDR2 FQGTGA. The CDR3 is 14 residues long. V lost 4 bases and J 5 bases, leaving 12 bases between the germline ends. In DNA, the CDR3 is TGTGCCAGCAGCTCCTCGAGGGGGAACAATGAGCAGTTCTTC. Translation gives CASSSSRGNNEQFF. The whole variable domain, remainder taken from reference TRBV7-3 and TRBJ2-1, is GAGVSQTPSNKVTEKGKYVELRCDPISGHTALYWYRQSLGQGPEFLIYFQGTGAADDSGLPNDRFFAVRPEGSVSTLKIQRTERGDSAVYLCASSSSRGNNEQFFGPGTRLTVL.

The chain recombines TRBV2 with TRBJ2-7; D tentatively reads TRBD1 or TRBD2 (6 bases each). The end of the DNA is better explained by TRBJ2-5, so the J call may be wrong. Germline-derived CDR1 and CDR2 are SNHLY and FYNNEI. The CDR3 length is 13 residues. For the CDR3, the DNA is TGTGCCAGCGGGGGGACCAGGGGAACGACCCAGTACTTC. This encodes CASGGTRGTTQYF.

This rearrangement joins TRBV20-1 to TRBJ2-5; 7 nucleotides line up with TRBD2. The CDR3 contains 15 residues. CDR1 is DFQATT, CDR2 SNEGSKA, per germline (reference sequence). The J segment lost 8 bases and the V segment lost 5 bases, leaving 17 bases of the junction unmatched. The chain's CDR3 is CSAETSPRAQGTQYF. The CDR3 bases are TGCAGTGCTGAGACTAGCCCCAGGGCCCAAGGAACCCAGTACTTC.

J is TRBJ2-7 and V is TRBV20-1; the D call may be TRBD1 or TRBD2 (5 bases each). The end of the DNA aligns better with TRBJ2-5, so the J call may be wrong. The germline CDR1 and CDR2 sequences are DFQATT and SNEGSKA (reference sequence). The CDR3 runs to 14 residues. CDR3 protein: CSARDPGTQETQYF. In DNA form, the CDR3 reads TGCAGTGCTAGAGACCCAGGGACCCAAGAGACCCAGTACTTC.

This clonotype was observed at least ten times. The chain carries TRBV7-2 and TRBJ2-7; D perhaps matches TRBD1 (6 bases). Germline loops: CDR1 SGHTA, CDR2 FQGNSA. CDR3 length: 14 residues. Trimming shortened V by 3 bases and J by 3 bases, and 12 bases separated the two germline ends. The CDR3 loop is CASSFGDTFYEQYF. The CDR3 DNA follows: TGTGCCAGCAGCTTTGGGGACACTTTCTACGAGCAGTACTTC.

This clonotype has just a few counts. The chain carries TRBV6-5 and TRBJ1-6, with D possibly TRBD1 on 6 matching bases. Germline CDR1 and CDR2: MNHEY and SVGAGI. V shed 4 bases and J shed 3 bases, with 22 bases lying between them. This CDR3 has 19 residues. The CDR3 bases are TGTGCCAGCAGTTTCGAACGGGCCACAGGGTCCGACTATAATTCACCCCTCCACTTT. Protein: CASSFERATGSDYNSPLHF.

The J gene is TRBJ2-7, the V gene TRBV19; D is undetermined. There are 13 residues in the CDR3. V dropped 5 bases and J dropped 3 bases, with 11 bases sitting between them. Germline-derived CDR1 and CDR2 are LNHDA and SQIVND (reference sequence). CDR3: CASSPGYNYEQYF. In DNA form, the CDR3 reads TGTGCCAGTAGTCCCGGATATAACTACGAGCAGTACTTC.

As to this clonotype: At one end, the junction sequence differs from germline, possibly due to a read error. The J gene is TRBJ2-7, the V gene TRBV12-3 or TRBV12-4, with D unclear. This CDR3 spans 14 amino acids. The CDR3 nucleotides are TGTGCCAGCAGATTAGGGCAGTACTCCTACGAGCAGTACTTC. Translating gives CASRLGQYSYEQYF.